This T cell receptor (beta chain) is from a study of sequential checkpoint blockade in melanoma. Turning to the study itself: First-line arms were nivolumab then ipilimumab, or the reverse, randomized 1:1.

V dropped 1 base and J dropped 4 bases, with 11 bases sitting between them. From germline, CDR1 is SGHVS and CDR2 FQNEAQ. This CDR3 region has 15 residues. Clones were sequenced by immunoSEQ multiplex PCR, and TCRdb holds only the in-frame ones, with some missing. The sample has around 21,000 clones, approximately 80% seen once. Sample treatment: randomized to nivolumab then ipilimumab (arm A) or the reverse (arm B). DNA-damaging chemotherapy had not been given to any patient beforehand. PBMC sorting kept live CD3+CD8+ cells without CD19 or CD56. The specimen comprised CD8+ T cells sorted from blood (inferred from file names), sampled from a patient given nivolumab and ipilimumab in sequence. The TCR originated in a human donor with melanoma. V and J are TRBV7-8 and TRBJ2-1, with D perhaps TRBD2 (5 bases). Here the CDR3 DNA reads TGTGCCAGCAGCTTAGACGTCGGGGTTTACAATGAGCAGTTCTTC. This gives the protein CASSLDVGVYNEQFF.